This T cell receptor (beta chain) was identified in a study of cytomegalovirus exposure and HLA in healthy donors. PCR used 60 Vbeta primers and 13 Jbeta primers. Here immunoSEQ multiplex PCR was the method, and the copy in TCRdb shows in-frame clones only, minus some. The table has more than 80,000 clones, 65% to 85% seen once. This CDR3 spans 14 amino acids. Germline CDR1 is LNHDA and CDR2 is SQIVND (reference sequence). Trimming pared 5 bases from V and 1 base from J, leaving 9 bases between. The rearrangement joins TRBV19 to TRBJ1-5, with unresolved D. The sequence was collected from a woman in her seventies in good health and CMV-seropositive. Sequenced sample: PBMCs. DNA for the CDR3: TGTGCCAGTAGTCCCAGACTAAGCAATCAGCCCCAGCATTTT. Translating gives CASSPRLSNQPQHF.